This TCR beta chain was retrieved from a study of CD8 T cells in ankylosing spondylitis. Study outcomes and limitations: Ankylosing spondylitis blood appeared to carry a characteristic TCR beta motif of roughly 8 highly homologous variants.

This clonotype was counted only a few times. Its antigen is not known. Germline V gene lookup returns CDR1 MNHEY and CDR2 SMNVEV (reference sequence). V shed 5 bases and J shed 2 bases, with 15 bases lying between them. The CDR3 is 16 amino acids. Using its own MiXCR run on the 5' RACE reads, TCRdb lists one record per CDR3 protein. Among approximately 300,000 distinct CDR3 sequences listed, roughly 8% were seen once. This TCR derives from a male donor with ankylosing spondylitis. The rearrangement uses TRBV27 and TRBJ1-4; D may be TRBD1 (5 bases). Source material: blood, either unsorted or a sorted T cell fraction (not recorded which). The CDR3 loop is CASSGMSGPTNEKLFF. The CDR3 nucleotides are TGTGCCAGCAGTGGGATGTCGGGGCCGACTAATGAAAAACTGTTTTTT.